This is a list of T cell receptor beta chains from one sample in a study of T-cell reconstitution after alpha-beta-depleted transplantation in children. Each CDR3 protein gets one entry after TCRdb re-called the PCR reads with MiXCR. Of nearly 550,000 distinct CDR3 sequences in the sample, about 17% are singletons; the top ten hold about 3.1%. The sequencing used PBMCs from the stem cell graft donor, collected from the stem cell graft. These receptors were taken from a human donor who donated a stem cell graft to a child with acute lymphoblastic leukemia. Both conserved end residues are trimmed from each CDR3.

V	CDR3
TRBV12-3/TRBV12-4	ASTGQGRNYGYT
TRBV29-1	SVGTSSPGELF
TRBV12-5	ASGVDAIEAF
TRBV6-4	ASSAREGADEQY
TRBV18	ASSPPSGKISNEQF
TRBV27	ASSAFGTSPYNEQF
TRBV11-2	ASSLERTENTEAF
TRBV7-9	ASSLLASSNEQF
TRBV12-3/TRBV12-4	ASSHQWYNEHF
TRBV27	ASTSTRGPFYEQY
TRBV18	ASSPPLPRETQY
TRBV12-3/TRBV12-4	ATSHRDVRTGELF
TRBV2	ASSEAHLADTGELF
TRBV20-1	SAPPRGSGANVLT
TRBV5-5	ASSLWTGWGDSPLH
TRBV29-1	SVEGKPITMATPSVRGLAAGYT
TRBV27	ASSLGGSGTEQY
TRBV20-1	SAKEPVNYGYT
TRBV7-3	ASSLTGESYNEQF
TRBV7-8	ASAIAGQETQY
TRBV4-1	ASSQGRGNNQPQH
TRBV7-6	ASSSRRDTDTQY
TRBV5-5	ASSSQGAFSYEQY
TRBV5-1	ASSSGLAGPSSTDTQY
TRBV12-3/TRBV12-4	ASSFRGGPSFAQF
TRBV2	ASTAEDEQY
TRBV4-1	ASSQGENTEAF
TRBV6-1	ASSLVWAPQEAYEQY
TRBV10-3	AISASGRGEHEQY
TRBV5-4	ASSLRRASGKDSKMWTQY
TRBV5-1	ASSLSTTPSYNEQF
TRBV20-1	SARGSGDRAGELF
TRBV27	ASSPRIEGIEAF
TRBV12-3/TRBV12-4	ASSPFKSYEQY
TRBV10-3	AINPGLGNYEQY
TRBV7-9	ASSLGGYSSYNEQF